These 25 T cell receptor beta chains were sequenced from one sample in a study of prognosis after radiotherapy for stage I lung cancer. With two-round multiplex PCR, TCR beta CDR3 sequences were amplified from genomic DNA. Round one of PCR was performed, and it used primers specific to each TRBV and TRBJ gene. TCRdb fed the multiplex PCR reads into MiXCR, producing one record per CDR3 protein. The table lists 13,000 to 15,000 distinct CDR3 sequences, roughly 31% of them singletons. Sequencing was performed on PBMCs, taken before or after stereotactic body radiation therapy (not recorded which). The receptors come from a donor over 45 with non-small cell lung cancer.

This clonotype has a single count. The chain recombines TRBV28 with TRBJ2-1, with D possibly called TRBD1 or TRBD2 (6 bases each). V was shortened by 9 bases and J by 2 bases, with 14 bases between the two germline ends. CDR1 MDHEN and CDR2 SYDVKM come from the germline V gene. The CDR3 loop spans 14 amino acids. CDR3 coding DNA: TGTGCCAGTTTAGGGGGGAGCGCCTACAATGAGCAGTTCTTC. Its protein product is CASLGGSAYNEQFF.

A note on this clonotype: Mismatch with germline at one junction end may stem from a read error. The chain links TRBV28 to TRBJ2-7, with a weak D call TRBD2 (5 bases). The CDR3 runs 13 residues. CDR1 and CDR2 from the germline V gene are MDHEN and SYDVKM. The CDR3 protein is CSSSLYQVGEGLF. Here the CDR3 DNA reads TGTTCCAGTAGTTTATACCAGGTCGGGGAAGGATTATTC.

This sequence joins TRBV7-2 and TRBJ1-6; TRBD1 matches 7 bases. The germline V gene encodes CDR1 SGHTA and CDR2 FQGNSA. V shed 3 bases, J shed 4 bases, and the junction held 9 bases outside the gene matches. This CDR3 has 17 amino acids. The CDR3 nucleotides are TGTGCCAGCAGCTTGCAACCCGGGACAGAGTATAATTCACCCCTCCACTTT. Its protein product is CASSLQPGTEYNSPLHF.

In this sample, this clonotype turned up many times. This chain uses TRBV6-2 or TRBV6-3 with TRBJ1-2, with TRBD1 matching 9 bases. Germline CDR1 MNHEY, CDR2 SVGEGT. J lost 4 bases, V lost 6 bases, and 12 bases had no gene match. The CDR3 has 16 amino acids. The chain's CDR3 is CASSLLEPGQGYGYTF. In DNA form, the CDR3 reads TGTGCCAGCAGCCTCCTTGAACCGGGACAGGGCTATGGCTACACCTTC.

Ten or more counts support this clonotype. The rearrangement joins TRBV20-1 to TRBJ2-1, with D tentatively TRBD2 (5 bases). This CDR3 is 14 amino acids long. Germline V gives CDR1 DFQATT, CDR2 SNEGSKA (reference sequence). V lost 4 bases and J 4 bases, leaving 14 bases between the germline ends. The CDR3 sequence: CSAIVPAAYNEQFF. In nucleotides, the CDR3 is TGCAGTGCTATCGTCCCAGCGGCTTACAATGAGCAGTTCTTC.

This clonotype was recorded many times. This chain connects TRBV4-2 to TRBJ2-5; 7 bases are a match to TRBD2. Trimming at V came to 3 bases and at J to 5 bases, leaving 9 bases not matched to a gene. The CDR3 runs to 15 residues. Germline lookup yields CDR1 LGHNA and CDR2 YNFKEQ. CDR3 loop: CASSQASGTGETQYF. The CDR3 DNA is TGTGCCAGCAGCCAGGCTAGCGGAACTGGGGAGACCCAGTACTTC.

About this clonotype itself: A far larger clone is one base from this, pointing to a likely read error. In nucleotides, the CDR3 is TGTGCCAGAAGGACGAGGCGGAATCAGCCCCAGCATTTT. It codes for CARRTRRNQPQHF. The rearrangement joins TRBV6-8 to TRBJ1-5; D is ambiguous. The germline V gene has CDR1 MNHGY and CDR2 SAAAGT. V was pared by 9 bases and J by 4 bases, with 13 bases between. The CDR3 has 13 amino acids.

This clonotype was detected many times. CDR3: CASSFQGAQSNEQFF. The CDR3 DNA is TGTGCCAGCAGTTTCCAGGGGGCCCAGAGCAATGAGCAGTTCTTC. This chain connects TRBV28 to TRBJ2-1, with TRBD1 identical over 8 bases. With V trimmed by 3 bases and J by 6 bases, 7 bases remained unmatched. Germline CDR1 MDHEN, CDR2 SYDVKM. The CDR3 runs to 15 residues.

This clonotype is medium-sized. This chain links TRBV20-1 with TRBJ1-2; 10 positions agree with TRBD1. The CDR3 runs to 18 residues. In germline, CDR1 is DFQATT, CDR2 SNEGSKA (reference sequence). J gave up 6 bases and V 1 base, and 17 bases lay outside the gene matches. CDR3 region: CSARGVIRDRGEWNGYTF. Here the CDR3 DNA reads TGCAGTGCTAGAGGAGTTATTCGGGACAGGGGAGAATGGAATGGCTACACCTTC.

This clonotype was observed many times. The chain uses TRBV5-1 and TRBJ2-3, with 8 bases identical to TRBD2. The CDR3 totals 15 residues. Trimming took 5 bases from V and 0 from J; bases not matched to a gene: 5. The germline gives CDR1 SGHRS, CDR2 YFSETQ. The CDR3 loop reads CASRLGLASTDTQYF. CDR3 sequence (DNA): TGCGCCAGCAGATTAGGACTAGCAAGCACAGATACGCAGTATTTT.

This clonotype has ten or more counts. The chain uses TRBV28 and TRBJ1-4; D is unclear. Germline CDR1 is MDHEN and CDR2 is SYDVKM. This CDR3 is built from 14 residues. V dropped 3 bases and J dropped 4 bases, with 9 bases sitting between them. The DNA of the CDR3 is TGTGCCAGCAGTTTTGAAATGGGTAATGAAAAACTGTTTTTT. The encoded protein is CASSFEMGNEKLFF. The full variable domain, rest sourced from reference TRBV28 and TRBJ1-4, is DVKVTQSSRYLVKRTGEKVFLECVQDMDHENMFWYRQDPGLGLRLIYFSYDVKMKEKGDIPEGYSVSREKKERFSLILESASTNQTSMYLCASSFEMGNEKLFFGSGTQLSVL.

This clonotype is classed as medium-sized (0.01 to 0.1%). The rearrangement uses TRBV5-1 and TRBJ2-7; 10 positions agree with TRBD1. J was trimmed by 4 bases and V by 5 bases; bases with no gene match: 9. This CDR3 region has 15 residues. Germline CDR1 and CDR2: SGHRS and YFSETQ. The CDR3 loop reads CASSLSGTGVYEQYF. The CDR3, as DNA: TGCGCCAGCAGTTTATCCGGGACAGGGGTGTACGAGCAGTACTTC.

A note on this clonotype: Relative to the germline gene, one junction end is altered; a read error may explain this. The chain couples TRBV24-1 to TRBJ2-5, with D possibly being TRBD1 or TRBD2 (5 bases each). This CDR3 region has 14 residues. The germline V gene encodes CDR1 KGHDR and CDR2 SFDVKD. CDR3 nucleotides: TGTTCCACGGCTGTCGGGGACCCCCAAGAGACCCAGTACTTC. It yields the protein CSTAVGDPQETQYF.

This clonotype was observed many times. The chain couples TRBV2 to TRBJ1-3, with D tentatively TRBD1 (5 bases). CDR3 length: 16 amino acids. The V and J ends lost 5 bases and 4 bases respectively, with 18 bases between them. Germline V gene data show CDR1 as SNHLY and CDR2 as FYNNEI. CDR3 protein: CASSPPRALGGNTIYF. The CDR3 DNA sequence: TGTGCCAGCAGTCCCCCCAGGGCCCTAGGAGGAAACACCATATATTTT.

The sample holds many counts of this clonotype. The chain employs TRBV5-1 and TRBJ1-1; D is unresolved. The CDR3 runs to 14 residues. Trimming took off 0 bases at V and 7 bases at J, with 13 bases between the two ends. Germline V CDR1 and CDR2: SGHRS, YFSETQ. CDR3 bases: TGCGCCAGCAGCTTGGTGGCGGAGCGGGGTGAAGCTTTCTTT. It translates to CASSLVAERGEAFF.

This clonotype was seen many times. The CDR3 bases are TGTGCCAGCAGCCCGACTCAGGGGAATAAAGAGACCCAGTACTTC. It codes for CASSPTQGNKETQYF. This chain uses TRBV7-8 with TRBJ2-5; a possible D gene is TRBD1 (6 bases). Trimming took off 5 bases at V and 3 bases at J, with 16 bases between the two ends. Germline CDR1 SGHVS, CDR2 FQNEAQ. This CDR3 is 15 amino acids long. The full variable domain, its missing parts supplied by reference TRBV7-8 and TRBJ2-5, is GAGVSQSPRYKVAKRGQDVALRCDPISGHVSLFWYQQALGQGPEFLTYFQNEAQLDKSGLPSDRFFAERPEGSVSTLKIQRTQQEDSAVYLCASSPTQGNKETQYFGPGTRLLVL.

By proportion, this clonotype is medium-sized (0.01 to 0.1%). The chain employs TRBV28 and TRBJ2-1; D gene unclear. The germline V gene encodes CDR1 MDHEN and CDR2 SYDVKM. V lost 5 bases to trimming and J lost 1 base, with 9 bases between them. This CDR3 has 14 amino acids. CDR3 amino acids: CASSPTTSYNEQFF. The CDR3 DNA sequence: TGTGCCAGCAGTCCAACAACTTCCTACAATGAGCAGTTCTTC.

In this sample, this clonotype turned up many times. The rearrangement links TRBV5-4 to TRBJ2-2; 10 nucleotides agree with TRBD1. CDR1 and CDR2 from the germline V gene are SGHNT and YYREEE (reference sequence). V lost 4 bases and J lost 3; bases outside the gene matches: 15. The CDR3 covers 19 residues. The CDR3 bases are TGTGCCAGCAGCCGGAGGACAGGGGGTTCCCGGGAGGACACCGGGGAGCTGTTTTTT. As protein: CASSRRTGGSREDTGELFF.

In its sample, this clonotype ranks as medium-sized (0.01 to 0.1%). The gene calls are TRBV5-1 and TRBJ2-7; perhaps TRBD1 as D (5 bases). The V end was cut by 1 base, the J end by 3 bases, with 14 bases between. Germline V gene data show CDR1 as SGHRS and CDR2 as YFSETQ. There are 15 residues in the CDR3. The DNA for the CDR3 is TGCGCCAGCAGCTTGAGTGCAGGGATCGTCTACGAGCAGTACTTC. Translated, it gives CASSLSAGIVYEQYF.

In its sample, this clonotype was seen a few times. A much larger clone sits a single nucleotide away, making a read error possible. The DNA for the CDR3 is TGTGCCAGCAGTTACTGCACTTCCTACGAGCAGTACTTC. Its protein product is CASSYCTSYEQYF. V gene TRBV6-5 combines with J gene TRBJ2-7, with D hard to call. There are 13 residues in the CDR3. Trimming took off 1 base at V and 1 base at J, with 5 bases between the two ends. Looked up from germline, CDR1 is MNHEY and CDR2 is SVGAGI.

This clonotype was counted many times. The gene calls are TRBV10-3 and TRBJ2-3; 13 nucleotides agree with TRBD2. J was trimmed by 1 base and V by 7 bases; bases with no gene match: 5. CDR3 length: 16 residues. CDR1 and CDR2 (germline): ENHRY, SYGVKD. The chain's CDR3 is CAIKGTSGTGTDTQYF. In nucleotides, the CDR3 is TGTGCCATCAAAGGGACTAGCGGGACGGGCACAGATACGCAGTATTTT.

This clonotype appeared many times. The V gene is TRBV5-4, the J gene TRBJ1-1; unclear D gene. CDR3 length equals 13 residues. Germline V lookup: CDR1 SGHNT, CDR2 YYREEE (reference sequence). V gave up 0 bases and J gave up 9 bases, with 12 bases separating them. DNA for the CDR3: TGTGCCAGCAGCTTGGATTCGAGTGGGAAAGCTTTCTTT. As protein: CASSLDSSGKAFF.

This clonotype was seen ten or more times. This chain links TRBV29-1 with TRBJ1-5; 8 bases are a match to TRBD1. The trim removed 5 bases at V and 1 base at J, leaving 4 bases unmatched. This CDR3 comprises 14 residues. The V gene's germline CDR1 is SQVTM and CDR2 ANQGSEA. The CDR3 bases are TGCAGCGTTTCAGGGGGCCGCAGCAATCAGCCCCAGCATTTT. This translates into CSVSGGRSNQPQHF.

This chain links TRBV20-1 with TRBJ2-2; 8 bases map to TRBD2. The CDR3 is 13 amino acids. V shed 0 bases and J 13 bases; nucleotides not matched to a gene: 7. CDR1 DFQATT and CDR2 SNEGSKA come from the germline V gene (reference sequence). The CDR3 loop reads CSAREDQRESLFF. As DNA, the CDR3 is TGCAGTGCTAGAGAAGACCAGCGGGAGTCGCTGTTTTTT.

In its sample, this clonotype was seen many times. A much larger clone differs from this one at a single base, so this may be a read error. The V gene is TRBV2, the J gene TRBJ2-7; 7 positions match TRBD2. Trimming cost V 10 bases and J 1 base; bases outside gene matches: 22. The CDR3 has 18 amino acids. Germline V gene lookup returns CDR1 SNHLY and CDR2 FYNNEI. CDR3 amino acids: CANQGLTGSTGGSYEQYF. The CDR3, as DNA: TGTGCCAACCAGGGACTAACGGGCTCTACCGGAGGTTCCTACGAGCAGTACTTC.